These T cell receptor beta chains were read from a single sample in a study of cytomegalovirus exposure and HLA in healthy donors. Sequencing used immunoSEQ multiplex PCR; TCRdb keeps in-frame clones, though not all of them. The sample includes around 270,000 clones, 75% to 90% of them seen just once. Sequenced input: PBMCs. These receptor sequences come from a girl aged 2 to 9 in good health and CMV-seronegative. Each CDR3 is given with its conserved first and last residue. Each record gives: D gene, J gene, clone size, V gene, CDR3 DNA, CDR3 protein. D genes are given only for firm matches. Not every row has a clone size; where given, it reads once, few, many or a size class.

d_gene: TRBD1; j_gene: TRBJ1-2; abundance: few; v_gene: TRBV6-5; CDR3nt: TGTGCCAGCAGGACAGGGGGTAAAGGCTACACCTTC; CDR3aa: CASRTGGKGYTF
d_gene: -; j_gene: TRBJ1-3; abundance: -; v_gene: TRBV7-9; CDR3nt: TGTGCCAGCAGCGTAAGGGGATCCTCTGGAAACACCATATATTTT; CDR3aa: CASSVRGSSGNTIYF
d_gene: -; j_gene: TRBJ1-4; abundance: -; v_gene: TRBV10-1; CDR3nt: TGCGCCAGCATGGTCCCAGGGGATGAAAAACTGTTTTTT; CDR3aa: CASMVPGDEKLFF
d_gene: -; j_gene: TRBJ1-2; abundance: -; v_gene: TRBV7-8; CDR3nt: TGTGCCAGCAGCCGCTACCCCCTTGACAGAATGAACTATGGCTACACCTTC; CDR3aa: CASSRYPLDRMNYGYTF
d_gene: TRBD2; j_gene: TRBJ2-7; abundance: -; v_gene: TRBV4-2; CDR3nt: TGTGCCAGCAGCCACCTACTAGCGGGGGACTACGAGCAGTACTTC; CDR3aa: CASSHLLAGDYEQYF
d_gene: -; j_gene: TRBJ1-6; abundance: -; v_gene: TRBV6-5; CDR3nt: TGTGCCAGCAGTTACTCCGGGAACTATAATTCACCCCTCCACTTT; CDR3aa: CASSYSGNYNSPLHF
d_gene: TRBD1; j_gene: TRBJ2-5; abundance: -; v_gene: TRBV27; CDR3nt: TGTGCCACCAGACAGGGGTACCAAGAGACCCAGTACTTC; CDR3aa: CATRQGYQETQYF
d_gene: -; j_gene: TRBJ1-4; abundance: -; v_gene: TRBV4-2; CDR3nt: TGTGCCAGCAGCCAAGTCCCGGACAGAGAAAAACTGTTTTTT; CDR3aa: CASSQVPDREKLFF
d_gene: TRBD2; j_gene: TRBJ2-3; abundance: once; v_gene: TRBV2; CDR3nt: TGTGCCAGCATGGGCGGGAGCGGCCCGGACACAGATACGCAGTATTTT; CDR3aa: CASMGGSGPDTDTQYF
d_gene: -; j_gene: TRBJ2-1; abundance: -; v_gene: TRBV7-6; CDR3nt: TGTGCCAGCAGCTTAGAGACTCTTCGGGATGAGCAGTTCTTC; CDR3aa: CASSLETLRDEQFF
d_gene: TRBD1; j_gene: TRBJ2-5; abundance: once; v_gene: TRBV5-6; CDR3nt: TGTGCCAGCAGCTTGACAGGGGTCCAAGAGACCCAGTACTTC; CDR3aa: CASSLTGVQETQYF
d_gene: TRBD2; j_gene: TRBJ2-7; abundance: -; v_gene: TRBV4-1; CDR3nt: TGCGCCAGCAGCCAAGTCAGCGGGGGGTTATACGAGCAGTACTTC; CDR3aa: CASSQVSGGLYEQYF
d_gene: TRBD2; j_gene: TRBJ2-1; abundance: -; v_gene: TRBV7-3; CDR3nt: TGTGCCAGCAGCCCTTGGACTAGGACCTACAATGAGCAGTTCTTC; CDR3aa: CASSPWTRTYNEQFF
d_gene: TRBD2; j_gene: TRBJ2-3; abundance: -; v_gene: TRBV9; CDR3nt: TGTGCCAGCGCCATGGTAGCGGGGATCGGTACAGATACGCAGTATTTT; CDR3aa: CASAMVAGIGTDTQYF
d_gene: -; j_gene: TRBJ2-7; abundance: -; v_gene: TRBV11-3; CDR3nt: TGTGCCAGCAGCTCAATTTCCGGGGACGAGCAGTACTTC; CDR3aa: CASSSISGDEQYF
d_gene: TRBD2; j_gene: TRBJ2-1; abundance: -; v_gene: TRBV6-4; CDR3nt: TGTGCCAGCAGTGATGTAGCGGGGGCGTACAATGAGCAGTTCTTC; CDR3aa: CASSDVAGAYNEQFF
d_gene: TRBD2; j_gene: TRBJ2-7; abundance: few; v_gene: TRBV5-1; CDR3nt: TGCGCCAGCAGCTCAGGACTAGCGGGGGGGATACCGTACGAGCAGTACTTC; CDR3aa: CASSSGLAGGIPYEQYF
d_gene: TRBD2; j_gene: TRBJ2-1; abundance: -; v_gene: TRBV27; CDR3nt: TGTGCCAGCAGTTTATCGCCCGGGGGGGGGAATGAGCAGTTCTTC; CDR3aa: CASSLSPGGGNEQFF
d_gene: -; j_gene: TRBJ1-2; abundance: -; v_gene: TRBV28; CDR3nt: TGTGCCAGCCAGAGGGAACATGGCTACACCTTC; CDR3aa: CASQREHGYTF
d_gene: TRBD2; j_gene: TRBJ2-7; abundance: -; v_gene: TRBV7-8; CDR3nt: TGTGCCAGCAGCTTGGGACTAGCGGGAGGGCCGCATGAGCAGTACTTC; CDR3aa: CASSLGLAGGPHEQYF
d_gene: -; j_gene: TRBJ1-1; abundance: few; v_gene: TRBV11-2; CDR3nt: TGTGCCTCTGCCCGGGGGGTAACTGAAGCTTTCTTT; CDR3aa: CASARGVTEAFF
d_gene: TRBD2; j_gene: TRBJ2-2; abundance: -; v_gene: TRBV10-3; CDR3nt: TGTGCCATCAGTGAGAGGGGACTAGCGGGAGTCGACACCGGGGAGCTGTTTTTT; CDR3aa: CAISERGLAGVDTGELFF
d_gene: TRBD1; j_gene: TRBJ2-7; abundance: -; v_gene: TRBV5-1; CDR3nt: TGCGCCAGCAGCTTGGGCCCGGGACAGTTTTACGAGCAGTACTTC; CDR3aa: CASSLGPGQFYEQYF
d_gene: -; j_gene: TRBJ2-3; abundance: few; v_gene: TRBV4-1; CDR3nt: TGCGCCAGCAGCCAAGATAAGGGGTGGCACACAGATACGCAGTATTTT; CDR3aa: CASSQDKGWHTDTQYF
d_gene: -; j_gene: TRBJ2-2; abundance: -; v_gene: TRBV7-7; CDR3nt: TGTGCCAGCAGCTTGCAACTAGCAGAAGCTAACACCGGGGAGCTGTTTTTT; CDR3aa: CASSLQLAEANTGELFF
d_gene: -; j_gene: TRBJ1-1; abundance: many; v_gene: TRBV5-5; CDR3nt: TGTGCCAGCAGCTTGGGCGGGAACACTGAAGCTTTCTTT; CDR3aa: CASSLGGNTEAFF
d_gene: -; j_gene: TRBJ1-6; abundance: few; v_gene: TRBV6-1; CDR3nt: TGTGCCAGCAGATACAAGGGACTGTATAATTCACCCCTCCACTTT; CDR3aa: CASRYKGLYNSPLHF
d_gene: TRBD2; j_gene: TRBJ2-3; abundance: -; v_gene: TRBV5-1; CDR3nt: TGCGCCAGCAGACCTCGGACTAGCGGGAGTTCAGATACGCAGTATTTT; CDR3aa: CASRPRTSGSSDTQYF
d_gene: TRBD2; j_gene: TRBJ2-7; abundance: -; v_gene: TRBV11-2; CDR3nt: TGTGCCAGCAGCCTTAGCGGGAGACGATCATACGAGCAGTACTTC; CDR3aa: CASSLSGRRSYEQYF
d_gene: -; j_gene: TRBJ2-7; abundance: once; v_gene: TRBV28; CDR3nt: TGTGCCAGCAGTCAAGGGGCTCCCTACGAGCAGTACTTC; CDR3aa: CASSQGAPYEQYF
d_gene: TRBD1; j_gene: TRBJ1-2; abundance: -; v_gene: TRBV28; CDR3nt: TGTGCCAGCAGTATCGGGGACAGAAACTATGGCTACACCTTC; CDR3aa: CASSIGDRNYGYTF
d_gene: -; j_gene: TRBJ2-3; abundance: -; v_gene: TRBV10-3; CDR3nt: TGTGCCATCAGTGAGTTTGGGAGAGGGGGGGCCAGTGCAGATACGCAGTATTTT; CDR3aa: CAISEFGRGGASADTQYF
d_gene: TRBD2; j_gene: TRBJ2-1; abundance: -; v_gene: TRBV5-1; CDR3nt: TGCGCCAGCAGCTACGATAGCGGGAGGGTGTTTAATGAGCAGTTCTTC; CDR3aa: CASSYDSGRVFNEQFF
d_gene: -; j_gene: TRBJ2-5; abundance: once; v_gene: TRBV18; CDR3nt: TGTGCCAGCTCACCACAGCAGGCAGGCCAAGAGACCCAGTACTTC; CDR3aa: CASSPQQAGQETQYF
d_gene: -; j_gene: TRBJ1-4; abundance: -; v_gene: TRBV18; CDR3nt: TGTGCCAGCTCACAACAGATGAGGGTTCAGAATGAAAAACTGTTTTTT; CDR3aa: CASSQQMRVQNEKLFF
d_gene: -; j_gene: TRBJ1-2; abundance: -; v_gene: TRBV7-8; CDR3nt: TGTGCCAGCAGCCGGAGGGACCCAAACTATGGCTACACCTTC; CDR3aa: CASSRRDPNYGYTF
d_gene: TRBD1; j_gene: TRBJ1-5; abundance: -; v_gene: TRBV28; CDR3nt: TGTGCCAGCGGGGACAGGGGTCGGGGCAATCAGCCCCAGCATTTT; CDR3aa: CASGDRGRGNQPQHF
d_gene: TRBD2; j_gene: TRBJ2-7; abundance: -; v_gene: TRBV7-6; CDR3nt: TGTGCCAGCAGCCCTAGTACCGGGACTAGCGGGAGTGGTCCCTACGAGCAGTACTTC; CDR3aa: CASSPSTGTSGSGPYEQYF
d_gene: TRBD1; j_gene: TRBJ2-5; abundance: -; v_gene: TRBV5-1; CDR3nt: TGCGCCAGCAGCATGGGACAGGGACCTCAAGAGACCCAGTACTTC; CDR3aa: CASSMGQGPQETQYF
d_gene: TRBD2; j_gene: TRBJ2-1; abundance: -; v_gene: TRBV6-1; CDR3nt: TGTGCCAGCAGGACTAGCGGGAGGGCCTATGAGCAGTTCTTC; CDR3aa: CASRTSGRAYEQFF
d_gene: TRBD2; j_gene: TRBJ2-3; abundance: -; v_gene: TRBV4-2; CDR3nt: TGTGCCAGCAGCCAAGGACTAGCGGGCCGGTCAGATACGCAGTATTTT; CDR3aa: CASSQGLAGRSDTQYF
d_gene: TRBD2; j_gene: TRBJ2-1; abundance: -; v_gene: TRBV5-5; CDR3nt: TGTGCCAGCAGCCTATCAGCGGGAGGGGACAATGAGCAGTTCTTC; CDR3aa: CASSLSAGGDNEQFF
d_gene: -; j_gene: TRBJ2-5; abundance: -; v_gene: TRBV28; CDR3nt: TGTGCCAGCAGTTTTCAGGGGTGGAGAACCACCCAGTACTTC; CDR3aa: CASSFQGWRTTQYF
d_gene: -; j_gene: TRBJ1-2; abundance: few; v_gene: TRBV13; CDR3nt: TGTGCCAGCACCCGGTGGGGTTGGGACAAGCATTCAGGCTACACCTTC; CDR3aa: CASTRWGWDKHSGYTF
d_gene: -; j_gene: TRBJ1-5; abundance: -; v_gene: TRBV20-1; CDR3nt: TGCAGTGCTACAAGCAATCAGCCCCAGCATTTT; CDR3aa: CSATSNQPQHF